This T cell receptor (beta chain) was captured in a study of blood T cells in healthy people across ages. Overall study results and limits: Diversity of TCR beta per million T cells declined in a roughly linear way with age.

It was with a sample-barcoded 5' primer and a J-beta primer mix that a second PCR of roughly 7 to 12 cycles was run. TCRdb reprocessed the 5' RACE reads via MiXCR and lists one record per CDR3 protein. The table lists some 1,800,000 distinct CDR3 sequences, 39% of them singletons. Concerning this clonotype: The target antigen is unknown.

CDR3 length: 14 amino acids. The V end lost 4 bases, the J end lost 4 bases, and 13 bases lay between the germline ends. The sequence was obtained from a human donor in good health. The sequencing sample was made of blood. V gene TRBV12-3 or TRBV12-4 combines with J gene TRBJ1-2; D is uncertain. CDR3 sequence reads: CASSSRTLSYGYTF. DNA of the CDR3: TGTGCCAGCAGTTCCCGGACCCTCTCCTATGGCTACACCTTC.